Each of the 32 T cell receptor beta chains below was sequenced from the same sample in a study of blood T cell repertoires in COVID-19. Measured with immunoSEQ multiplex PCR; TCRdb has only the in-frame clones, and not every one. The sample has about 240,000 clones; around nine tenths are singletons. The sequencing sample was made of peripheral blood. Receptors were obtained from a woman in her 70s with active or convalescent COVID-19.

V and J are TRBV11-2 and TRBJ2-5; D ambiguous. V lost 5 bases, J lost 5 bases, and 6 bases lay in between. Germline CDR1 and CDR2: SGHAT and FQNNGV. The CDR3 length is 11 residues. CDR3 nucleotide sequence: TGTGCCAGCAGCCCGAGCGAGACCCAGTACTTC. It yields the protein CASSPSETQYF.

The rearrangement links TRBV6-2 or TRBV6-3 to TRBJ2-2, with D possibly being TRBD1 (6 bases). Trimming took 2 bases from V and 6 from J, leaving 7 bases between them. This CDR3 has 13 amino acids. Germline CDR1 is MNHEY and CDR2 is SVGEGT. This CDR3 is CASSYGGPGELFF. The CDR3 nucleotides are TGTGCCAGCAGTTACGGGGGCCCCGGGGAGCTGTTTTTT.

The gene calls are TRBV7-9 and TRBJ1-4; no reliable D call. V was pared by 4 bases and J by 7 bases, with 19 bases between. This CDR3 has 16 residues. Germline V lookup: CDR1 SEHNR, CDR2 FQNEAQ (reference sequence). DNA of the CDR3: TGTGCCAGCAGCTCCGGTGTAGGGCCGGAGGGTGAAAAACTGTTTTTT. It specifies CASSSGVGPEGEKLFF.

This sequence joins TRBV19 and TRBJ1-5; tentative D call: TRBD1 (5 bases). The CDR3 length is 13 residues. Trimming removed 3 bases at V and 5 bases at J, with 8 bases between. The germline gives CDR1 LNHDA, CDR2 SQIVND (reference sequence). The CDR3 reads CASSMGDYQPQHF. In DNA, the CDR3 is TGTGCCAGTAGTATGGGGGACTATCAGCCCCAGCATTTT.

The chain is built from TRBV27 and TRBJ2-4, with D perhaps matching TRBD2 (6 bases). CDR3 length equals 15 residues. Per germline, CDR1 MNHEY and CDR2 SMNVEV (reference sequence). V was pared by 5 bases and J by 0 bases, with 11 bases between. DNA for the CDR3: TGTGCCAGCAGTGAGGTGGGGGGAGCCAAAAACATTCAGTACTTC. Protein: CASSEVGGAKNIQYF.

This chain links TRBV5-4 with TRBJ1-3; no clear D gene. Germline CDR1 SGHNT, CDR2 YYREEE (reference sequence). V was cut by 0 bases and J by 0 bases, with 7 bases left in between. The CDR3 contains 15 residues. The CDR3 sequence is CASSLGGSSGNTIYF. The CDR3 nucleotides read TGTGCCAGCAGCTTGGGCGGAAGCTCTGGAAACACCATATATTTT.

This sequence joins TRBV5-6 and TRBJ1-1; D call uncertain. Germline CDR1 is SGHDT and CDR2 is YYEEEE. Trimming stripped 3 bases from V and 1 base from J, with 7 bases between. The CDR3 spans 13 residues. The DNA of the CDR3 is TGTGCCAGCAGCTACTCCGGGAACACTGAAGCTTTCTTT. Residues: CASSYSGNTEAFF.

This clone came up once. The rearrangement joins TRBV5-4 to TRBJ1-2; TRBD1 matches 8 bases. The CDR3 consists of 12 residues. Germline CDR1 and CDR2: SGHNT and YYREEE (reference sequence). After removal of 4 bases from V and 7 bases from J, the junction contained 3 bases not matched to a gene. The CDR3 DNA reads TGTGCCAGCAGCCCGGACAGGGCTGGCTACACCTTC. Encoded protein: CASSPDRAGYTF.

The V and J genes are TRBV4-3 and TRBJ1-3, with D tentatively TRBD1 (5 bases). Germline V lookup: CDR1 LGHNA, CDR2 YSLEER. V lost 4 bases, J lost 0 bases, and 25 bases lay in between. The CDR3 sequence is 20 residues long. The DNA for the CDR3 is TGCGCCAGCAGCCCAATAGTGGCCAGGGATGGGGACTACTCTGGAAACACCATATATTTT. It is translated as CASSPIVARDGDYSGNTIYF.

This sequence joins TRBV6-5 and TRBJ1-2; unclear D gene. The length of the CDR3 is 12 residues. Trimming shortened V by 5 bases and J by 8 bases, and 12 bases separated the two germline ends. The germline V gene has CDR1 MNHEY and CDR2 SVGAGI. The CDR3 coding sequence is TGTGCCAGCAGTAATGAGGGTGCCGGCTACACCTTC. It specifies CASSNEGAGYTF.

The DNA for the CDR3 is TGTGCCAGCAGCCCCGCGGGGTATGGCTACACCTTC. Amino acids: CASSPAGYGYTF. The chain joins TRBV14 to TRBJ1-2; D unresolved. With 4 bases removed from V and 5 bases from J, the gap between germline ends came to 8 bases. CDR1 and CDR2 (germline): SGHDN, FVKESK. This CDR3 contains 12 residues.

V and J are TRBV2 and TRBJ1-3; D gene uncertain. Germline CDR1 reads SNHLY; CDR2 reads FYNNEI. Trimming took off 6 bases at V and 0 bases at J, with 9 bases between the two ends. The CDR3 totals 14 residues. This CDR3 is CASRAVPSGNTIYF. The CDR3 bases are TGTGCCAGCAGAGCGGTCCCCTCTGGAAACACCATATATTTT.

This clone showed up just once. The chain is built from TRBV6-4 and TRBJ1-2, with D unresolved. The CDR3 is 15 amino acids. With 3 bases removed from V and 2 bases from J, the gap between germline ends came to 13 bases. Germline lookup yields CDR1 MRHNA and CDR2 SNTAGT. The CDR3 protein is CASSEEEGSNYGYTF. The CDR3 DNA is TGTGCCAGCAGTGAGGAAGAGGGTTCGAACTATGGCTACACCTTC.

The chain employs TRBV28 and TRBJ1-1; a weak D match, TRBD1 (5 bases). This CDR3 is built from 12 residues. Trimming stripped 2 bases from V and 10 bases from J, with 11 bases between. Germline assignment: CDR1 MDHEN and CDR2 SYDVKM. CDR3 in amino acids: CASSLGQGSAFF. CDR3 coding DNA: TGTGCCAGCAGTTTAGGTCAGGGTTCAGCTTTCTTT.

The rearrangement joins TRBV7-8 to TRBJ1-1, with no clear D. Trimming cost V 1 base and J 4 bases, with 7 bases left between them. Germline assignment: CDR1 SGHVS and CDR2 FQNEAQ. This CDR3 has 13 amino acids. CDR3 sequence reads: CASSLGWPTEAFF. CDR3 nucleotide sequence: TGTGCCAGCAGCTTAGGATGGCCCACTGAAGCTTTCTTT.

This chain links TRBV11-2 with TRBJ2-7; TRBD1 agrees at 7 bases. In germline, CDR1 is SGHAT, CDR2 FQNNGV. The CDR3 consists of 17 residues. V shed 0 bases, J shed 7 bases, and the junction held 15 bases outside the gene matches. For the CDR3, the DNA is TGTGCCAGCAGCTTAGATTTAGGGACAGCCCACACGTTTGAGCAGTACTTC. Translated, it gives CASSLDLGTAHTFEQYF.

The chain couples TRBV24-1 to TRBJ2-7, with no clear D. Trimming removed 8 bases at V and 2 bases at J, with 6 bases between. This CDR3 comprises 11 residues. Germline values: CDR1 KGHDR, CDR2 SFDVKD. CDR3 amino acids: CATNTAYEQYF. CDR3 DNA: TGTGCCACCAACACAGCCTACGAGCAGTACTTC.

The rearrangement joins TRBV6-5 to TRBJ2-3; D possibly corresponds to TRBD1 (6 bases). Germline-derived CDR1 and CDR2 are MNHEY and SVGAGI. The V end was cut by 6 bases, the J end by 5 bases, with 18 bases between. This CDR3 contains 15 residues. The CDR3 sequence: CASSPDSVRGDTQYF. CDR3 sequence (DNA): TGTGCCAGCAGCCCGGACAGTGTCAGGGGAGATACGCAGTATTTT.

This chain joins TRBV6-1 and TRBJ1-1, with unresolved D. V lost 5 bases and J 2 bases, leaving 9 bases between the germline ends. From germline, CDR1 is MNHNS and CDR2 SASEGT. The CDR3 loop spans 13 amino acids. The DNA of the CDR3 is TGTGCCAGCAGTTTCGGGATCAACACTGAAGCTTTCTTT. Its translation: CASSFGINTEAFF.

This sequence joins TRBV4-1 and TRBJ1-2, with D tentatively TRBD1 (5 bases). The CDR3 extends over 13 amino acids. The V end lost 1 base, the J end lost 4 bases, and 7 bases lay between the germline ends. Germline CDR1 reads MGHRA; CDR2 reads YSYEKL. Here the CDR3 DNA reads TGCGCCAGCAGCCAAGGCGGGACCTATGGCTACACCTTC. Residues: CASSQGGTYGYTF.

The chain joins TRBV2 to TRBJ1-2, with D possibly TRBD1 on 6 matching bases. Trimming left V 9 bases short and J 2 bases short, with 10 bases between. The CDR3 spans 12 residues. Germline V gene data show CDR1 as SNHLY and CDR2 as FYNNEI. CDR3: CASRTVNYGYTF. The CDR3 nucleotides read TGTGCCAGTAGGACAGTGAACTATGGCTACACCTTC.

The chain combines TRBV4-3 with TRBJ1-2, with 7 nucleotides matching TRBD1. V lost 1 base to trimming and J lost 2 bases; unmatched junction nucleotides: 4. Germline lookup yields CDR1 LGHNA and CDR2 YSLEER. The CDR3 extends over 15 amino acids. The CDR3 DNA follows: TGCGCCAGCAGCCAAGCCCTGGGACAGAACTATGGCTACACCTTC. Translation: CASSQALGQNYGYTF.

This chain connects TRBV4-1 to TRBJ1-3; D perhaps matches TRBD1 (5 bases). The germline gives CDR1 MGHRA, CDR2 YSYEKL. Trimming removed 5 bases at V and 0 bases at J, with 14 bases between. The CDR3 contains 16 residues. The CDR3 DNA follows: TGCGCCAGCAGCGATCAGGGAGGATTCTCTGGAAACACCATATATTTT. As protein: CASSDQGGFSGNTIYF.

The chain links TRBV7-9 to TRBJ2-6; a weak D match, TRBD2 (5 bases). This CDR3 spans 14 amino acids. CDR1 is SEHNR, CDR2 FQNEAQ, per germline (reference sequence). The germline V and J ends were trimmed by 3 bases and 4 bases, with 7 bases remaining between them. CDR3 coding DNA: TGTGCCAGCAGCTTGGAGGCCGGGGCCAACGTCCTGACTTTC. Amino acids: CASSLEAGANVLTF.

The CDR3 DNA reads TGTGCCAGCAGTTTGACAGGGGGCGTGGGCAATCAGCCCCAGCATTTT. This sequence encodes CASSLTGGVGNQPQHF. The chain has TRBV6-2 or TRBV6-3 and TRBJ1-5, with 10 bases identical to TRBD1. V was pared by 4 bases and J by 2 bases, with 5 bases of the junction left unmatched. From germline, CDR1 is MNHEY and CDR2 SVGEGT. This CDR3 is 16 amino acids long.

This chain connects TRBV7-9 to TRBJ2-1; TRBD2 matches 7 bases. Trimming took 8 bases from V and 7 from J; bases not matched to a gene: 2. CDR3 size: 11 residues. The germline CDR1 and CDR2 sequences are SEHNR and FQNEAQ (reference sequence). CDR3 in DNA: TGTGCCAGCCCCGGGGGGAATGAGCAGTTCTTC. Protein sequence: CASPGGNEQFF. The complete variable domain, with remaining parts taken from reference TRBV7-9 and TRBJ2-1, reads DTGVSQNPRHKITKRGQNVTFRCDPISEHNRLYWYRQTLGQGPEFLTYFQNEAQLEKSRLLSDRFSAERPKGSFSTLEIQRTEQGDSAMYLCASPGGNEQFFGPGTRLTVL.

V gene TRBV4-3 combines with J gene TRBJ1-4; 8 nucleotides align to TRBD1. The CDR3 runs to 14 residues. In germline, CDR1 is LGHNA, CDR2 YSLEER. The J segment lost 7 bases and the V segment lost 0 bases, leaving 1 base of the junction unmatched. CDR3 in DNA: TGCGCCAGCAGCCAAGATGACAGGGGTGAAAAACTGTTTTTT. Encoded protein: CASSQDDRGEKLFF.

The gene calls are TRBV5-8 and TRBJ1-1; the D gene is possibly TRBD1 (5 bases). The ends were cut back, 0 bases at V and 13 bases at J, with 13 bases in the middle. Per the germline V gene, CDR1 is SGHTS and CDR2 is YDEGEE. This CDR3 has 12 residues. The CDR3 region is CASSLVKGTGFF. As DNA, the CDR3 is TGTGCCAGCAGCTTGGTGAAGGGAACAGGTTTCTTT.

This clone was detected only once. In nucleotides, the CDR3 is TGTGCCACCACAGGGGAGGAGGACTATGGCTACACCTTC. Its translation is CATTGEEDYGYTF. This chain uses TRBV19 with TRBJ1-2; 7 bases are a match to TRBD1. The CDR3 totals 13 residues. Germline CDR1 and CDR2: LNHDA and SQIVND (reference sequence). V lost 10 bases to trimming and J lost 3 bases; unmatched junction nucleotides: 8.

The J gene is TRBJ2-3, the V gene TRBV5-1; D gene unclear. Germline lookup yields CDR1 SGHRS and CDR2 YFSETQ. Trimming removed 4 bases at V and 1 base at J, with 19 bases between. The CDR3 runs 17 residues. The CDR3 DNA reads TGCGCCAGCAGCAGAAACATTCATCTAGTTGGCACAGATACGCAGTATTTT. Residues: CASSRNIHLVGTDTQYF.

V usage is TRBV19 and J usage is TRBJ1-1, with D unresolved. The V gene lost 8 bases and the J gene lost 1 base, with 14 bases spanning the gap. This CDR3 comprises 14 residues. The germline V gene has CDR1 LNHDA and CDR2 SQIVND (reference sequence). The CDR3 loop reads CASSYPPGNTEAFF. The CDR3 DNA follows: TGTGCCAGTTCTTATCCGCCGGGGAACACTGAAGCTTTCTTT.

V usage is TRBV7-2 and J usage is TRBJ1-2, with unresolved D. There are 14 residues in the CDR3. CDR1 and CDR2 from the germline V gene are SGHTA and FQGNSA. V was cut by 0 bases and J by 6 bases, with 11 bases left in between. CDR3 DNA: TGTGCCAGCAGCTTAGCATGGCAGGAGGATGGCTACACCTTC. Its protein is CASSLAWQEDGYTF.